This T cell receptor beta chain was sequenced in a study of a mutant IDH1 vaccine in newly diagnosed glioma. Study in general: Once 4-6 weeks had passed after radiotherapy alone, vaccination started, or it started with temozolomide cycles.

Time point in this sample: week 11, during vaccination. With topical imiquimod, each dose of the vaccine consisted of 300 ug of mutant IDH1 20-mer peptide. Comment on this clone: Its matching antigen is unknown.

The table came from immunoSEQ multiplex PCR; TCRdb's copy has only in-frame clones and leaves some out. The repertoire holds roughly 70,000 clones, roughly 80% seen once, with 8.5% to 9.5% in the top ten. The TCR was taken from a woman in her forties or fifties with glioma. The material sequenced was PBMCs, taken from a glioma patient whose treatment included an IDH1 peptide vaccine.

The CDR3 here is CASSSGTASDTDTQYF. In DNA, the CDR3 is TGCGCCAGCAGCTCCGGGACGGCCTCTGACACAGATACGCAGTATTTT. V is TRBV5-1 and J is TRBJ2-3; possibly TRBD1 or TRBD2 for D (5 bases each). The V end lost 3 bases, the J end lost 2 bases, and 16 bases lay between the germline ends. The CDR3 consists of 16 residues. Germline values: CDR1 SGHRS, CDR2 YFSETQ.